Below, 7 T cell receptor beta chains from the same sample are listed, as sequenced in a study of CD8+ T cells in alopecia areata. The authors extracted RNA and reverse transcribed it into cDNA as the sequencing template. Measured with immunoSEQ multiplex PCR; TCRdb has only the in-frame clones, and not every one. Of about 130,000 clones listed, about 50% are singletons. Sequencing used CD8+ T cells sorted from blood, obtained at week 0. The receptors were sampled from a human donor with alopecia areata.

In regard to this clone: Other DNA sequences in the sample encode the same CDR3. The genes are TRBV29-1 and TRBJ2-2; no reliable D call. CDR3 length equals 11 residues. With 4 bases removed from V and 4 bases from J, the gap between germline ends came to 4 bases. CDR1 SQVTM and CDR2 ANQGSEA come from the germline V gene. The CDR3, as DNA: TGCAGCGTTGTCATCACCGGGGAGCTGTTTTTT. Its protein product is CSVVITGELFF.

The J gene is TRBJ2-3, the V gene TRBV4-1, with 10 bases lining up with TRBD2. V lost 3 bases and J lost 0; bases outside the gene matches: 15. Germline V lookup: CDR1 MGHRA, CDR2 YSYEKL. This CDR3 region has 20 residues. CDR3 region: CASSHPRKVLAGESTDTQYF. The CDR3 coding sequence is TGCGCCAGCAGCCACCCTCGGAAGGTCCTAGCGGGGGAGAGCACAGATACGCAGTATTTT.

The chain links TRBV7-2 to TRBJ1-1; unclear D gene. The germline V gene has CDR1 SGHTA and CDR2 FQGNSA. This CDR3 contains 15 residues. Trimming shortened V by 5 bases and J by 1 base, and 14 bases separated the two germline ends. CDR3: CASSHPPLGNTEAFF. The CDR3 DNA is TGTGCCAGCAGCCATCCCCCTTTGGGGAACACTGAAGCTTTCTTT. Combining the CDR3 with reference TRBV7-2 and TRBJ1-1 gives the whole variable domain GAGVSQSPSNKVTEKGKDVELRCDPISGHTALYWYRQSLGQGLEFLIYFQGNSAPDKSGLPSDRFSAERTGGSVSTLTIQRTQQEDSAVYLCASSHPPLGNTEAFFGQGTRLTVV.

V and J are TRBV7-9 and TRBJ2-7; 8 nucleotides align to TRBD1. Per the germline V gene, CDR1 is SEHNR and CDR2 is FQNEAQ (reference sequence). V dropped 8 bases and J dropped 4; count of bases not matched to a gene: 4. The CDR3 length is 12 residues. The CDR3 reads CASGQGGYEQYF. CDR3 DNA: TGTGCCAGCGGACAGGGTGGATACGAGCAGTACTTC.

The V gene is TRBV9, the J gene TRBJ1-1, with a possible D match to TRBD1 (5 bases). Trimming cost V 0 bases and J 7 bases, with 13 bases left between them. Germline CDR1 is SGDLS and CDR2 is YYNGEE. The CDR3 loop spans 14 amino acids. The CDR3 DNA follows: TGTGCCAGCAGCGTAGGGCGGGGCGCCGATGAAGCTTTCTTT. Translating gives CASSVGRGADEAFF.

As regards this clone: An end of the junction does not agree with germline; a read error may underlie this. V is TRBV4-1 and J is TRBJ2-1; the match to TRBD1 covers 7 bases. Germline V CDR1 and CDR2: MGHRA, YSYEKL. The CDR3 totals 15 residues. The DNA of the CDR3 is TGTGCCAGCAGCTTAGAACAGGGGCCCTACAATGAGCAGTTCTTC. It encodes CASSLEQGPYNEQFF.

CDR3 nucleotide sequence: TGTGCCAGCAGCTTAAACCCATCAACTAATGAAAAACTGTTTTTT. This translates into CASSLNPSTNEKLFF. This chain uses TRBV7-3 with TRBJ1-4; D gene ambiguous. The CDR3 spans 15 residues. The germline CDR1 and CDR2 sequences are SGHTA and FQGTGA. The V and J ends lost 1 base and 0 bases respectively, with 6 bases between them.